The T cell receptor beta chain under discussion was sequenced for a study of T cell clonotyping in hematopoietic cell transplantation. Libraries were prepared by immunoSEQ multiplex PCR; TCRdb keeps only in-frame clonotypes and omits some of them. The sample records approximately 80,000 clones, 96% being singletons. Comments on this clone: Its specificity is not known.

Trimming took 4 bases from V and 5 from J; bases not matched to a gene: 4. Per the germline V gene, CDR1 is SGHNT and CDR2 is YYREEE (reference sequence). This CDR3 comprises 14 residues. This sample's time point: recipient sample about 28 days before transplant, after cytoreduction. Recipient blood drawn about 28 days pretransplant and days 30, 100, 180 after. Findings and limits, study-wide: Without cell sorting, CD4 versus CD8 contributions remain unresolved. Few recipient clonotypes overlapped donors; over 95% were de novo at given depth. Higher Inverse Simpson Index values in graft donor and pretransplant recipient predicted broader posttransplant TCR diversity.

V usage is TRBV5-4 and J usage is TRBJ1-5; TRBD1 matches 9 bases. Sequenced material: peripheral blood mononuclear cells, taken before stem cell transplant. This TCR was sampled from a woman between 50 and 59 years old with acute myeloid leukemia. Some clones in this sample may be carry-over from other donors' samples. The CDR3, as DNA: TGTGCCAGCAGCCCGGACAGGGGAGATCAGCCCCAGCATTTT. Its protein is CASSPDRGDQPQHF.